Included here is one TCR beta chain sequence, with context. The germline V gene has CDR1 DFQATT and CDR2 SNEGSKA (reference sequence). This CDR3 comprises 14 residues. V was pared by 7 bases and J by 1 base, with 14 bases between. The sample belongs to a study of T cell repertoires in aging, cancer and after chemotherapy. Peripheral blood genomic DNA, not sorted cells or RNA, was the template. Multiplex touch-down PCR with TRB-A/B primers amplified rearranged V-D-J TRB sequences. A single record per CDR3 protein comes from TCRdb applying MiXCR to the multiplex PCR reads. Among about 11,000 distinct CDR3 sequences, 20% to 30% were seen once, and the ten largest hold approximately 2.1%.

The sequencing sample was made of blood. V and J are TRBV20-1 and TRBJ2-1; tentatively, D is TRBD1 (5 bases). The TCR sequence derives from a human donor in good health. DNA of the CDR3: TGCAGTGTCCCGGTGGGGCAGTCCTACAATGAGCAGTTCTTC. Translating it yields CSVPVGQSYNEQFF.